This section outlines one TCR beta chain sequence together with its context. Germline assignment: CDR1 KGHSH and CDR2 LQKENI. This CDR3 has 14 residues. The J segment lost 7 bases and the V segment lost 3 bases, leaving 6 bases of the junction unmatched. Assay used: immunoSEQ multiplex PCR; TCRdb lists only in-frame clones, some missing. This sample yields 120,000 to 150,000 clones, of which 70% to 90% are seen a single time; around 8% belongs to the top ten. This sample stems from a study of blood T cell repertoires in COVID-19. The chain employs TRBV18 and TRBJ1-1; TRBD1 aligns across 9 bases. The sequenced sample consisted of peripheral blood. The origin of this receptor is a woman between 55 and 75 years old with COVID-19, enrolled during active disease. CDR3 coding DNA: TGTGCCAGCTCACCTATCGGACAGGGGTTTGAAGCTTTCTTT. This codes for CASSPIGQGFEAFF.